This is a list of T cell receptor beta chains from one sample in a study of molecular identifiers for immune sequencing clone quantification. TCRdb itself ran the PCR reads through MiXCR, one entry per CDR3 protein. The sample has around 460,000 distinct CDR3 sequences; roughly 26% are singletons. The sequencing sample was made of naive CD8+ T cells from blood, with Jurkat cell RNA spiked in. The receptors originated from a human donor in good health. Some libraries in this study had Jurkat cell RNA spiked in. Both conserved end residues are part of each CDR3. D genes are given only for firm matches. Some rows have no size entry. The others give once, few or many, or a class for an expanded clone.

v_gene	j_gene	d_gene	abundance	CDR3nt	CDR3aa
TRBV12-3/TRBV12-4	TRBJ1-1	NA	many	TGTGCCAGCAGTTTCAGGGTCACTGAAGCTTTCTTT	CASSFRVTEAFF
TRBV29-1	TRBJ2-2	NA	NA	TGCAGCGCAGAAAGGGGGGCGGGCACCGGGGAGCTGTTTTTT	CSAERGAGTGELFF
TRBV14	TRBJ2-6	NA	many	TGTGCCAGCAGCCAACAGGGTTTTGGGGCCAACGTCCTGACTTTC	CASSQQGFGANVLTF
TRBV6-5	TRBJ2-3	TRBD2	NA	TGTGCCAGCAGCGGCCGAGCGGGGGGTGGCACAGATACGCAGTATTTT	CASSGRAGGGTDTQYF
TRBV12-3/TRBV12-4	TRBJ1-4	NA	few	TGTGCCAGCAGTTTTGGAGTGCCTGATGAAAAACTGTTTTTT	CASSFGVPDEKLFF
TRBV5-3	TRBJ2-7	TRBD1	NA	TGTGCCAGCAAAGCTTGGTCAGGGGGCAAGGGCGAGCAGTACTTC	CASKAWSGGKGEQYF
TRBV19	TRBJ1-5	NA	few	TGTGCCAGTAGTATTAGCTTTCCGGCACAGGGTCACCAGCCCCAGCATTTT	CASSISFPAQGHQPQHF
TRBV4-3	TRBJ2-7	TRBD2	many	TGCGCCAGCAGCTCGAGAACGGGGCTAGCGGGAGGCGAGCAGTACTTC	CASSSRTGLAGGEQYF
TRBV20-1	TRBJ2-2	NA	NA	TGCAGTGCCGAAACGATAGGCGAAACGAACACCGGGGAGCTGTTTTTT	CSAETIGETNTGELFF
TRBV19	TRBJ1-4	NA	few	TGTGCCAGTAGTACCCGACAGGCGGTCGCAGAAAAACTGTTTTTT	CASSTRQAVAEKLFF
TRBV7-9	TRBJ2-7	NA	NA	TGTGCCAGCAACCCCCCCGGGACGGGAGAGCAGTACTTC	CASNPPGTGEQYF
TRBV27	TRBJ2-2	TRBD2	NA	TGTGCCAGCAGTTTTGGGTTAGCGGGAGGGCCCGAGGAGCTGTTTTTT	CASSFGLAGGPEELFF
TRBV20-1	TRBJ2-7	TRBD2	NA	TGCAGTACTAGCGGGAGGGGCTACGAGCAGTACTTC	CSTSGRGYEQYF
TRBV11-3	TRBJ2-2	NA	NA	TGTGCCAGCAGCACATACAGGGCCCCCGGGGAGCTGTTTTTT	CASSTYRAPGELFF
TRBV10-3	TRBJ1-2	NA	NA	TGTGCCATCGCACCGGGGAGAAACTATGGCTACACCTTC	CAIAPGRNYGYTF
TRBV7-6	TRBJ1-6	NA	few	TGTGCCAGCAGCCCCCACGGGGGACTGAGTAGCTCCTATAATTCACCCCTCCACTTT	CASSPHGGLSSSYNSPLHF
TRBV11-2	TRBJ2-1	TRBD2	few	TGTGCCAGCAGCTCCAGACTAGCGGGGGACATCAATGAGCAGGTCTTC	CASSSRLAGDINEQVF
TRBV19	TRBJ1-2	NA	NA	TGTGCCAGTACCAACCATCCCACGTATGGCCACACCTTC	CASTNHPTYGHTF
TRBV30	TRBJ2-5	TRBD1	NA	TGTGCCTGGAGTAGGGCGACAGGGGAACAAGAGACCCAGTACTTC	CAWSRATGEQETQYF
TRBV20-1	TRBJ1-5	NA	few	TGCAGTGCTAGTGCCTACGGGACACACGATCAGCCCCAGCATTTT	CSASAYGTHDQPQHF
TRBV12-3/TRBV12-4	TRBJ1-2	NA	NA	TGTGCCAGCAGTCCCACAGTGGACTATGGCTACACCTTC	CASSPTVDYGYTF
TRBV6-2/TRBV6-3	TRBJ1-5	NA	NA	TGTGCCAGCAGTTACGACGGGGGGTTTAGCAATCAGCCCCAGCATTTT	CASSYDGGFSNQPQHF
TRBV7-9	TRBJ1-2	TRBD1	few	TGTGCCAGCAGCTTCCGGGACAGGGGGGAATATGGCTACACCTTC	CASSFRDRGEYGYTF
TRBV11-2	TRBJ2-3	NA	NA	TGTGCCAGCAGCTCCGCGGGACCTCCAGATACGCAGTATTTT	CASSSAGPPDTQYF
TRBV28	TRBJ2-3	NA	few	TGTGCCAGCAGTTTCTCGTCTCGGGGAGATACGCAGTATTTT	CASSFSSRGDTQYF
TRBV28	TRBJ1-4	NA	NA	TGTGCCAGCAGCCCCTTCGGCGAAAAACTGTTTTTT	CASSPFGEKLFF
TRBV10-3	TRBJ2-7	TRBD1	few	TGTGCCATCAGTGACGGGACAGGATCCTACGAGCAGTACTTC	CAISDGTGSYEQYF
TRBV20-1	TRBJ2-7	TRBD1	many	TGCAGTGCTAGGACAGGGAAGAACTACGAGCAGTACTTC	CSARTGKNYEQYF
TRBV6-2/TRBV6-3	TRBJ2-7	TRBD1	few	TGTGCCAGCAGTACCTCCGGGACAGACTCCTACGAGCAGTACTTC	CASSTSGTDSYEQYF
TRBV7-2	TRBJ2-3	TRBD2	NA	TGTGCCAGCAGCTACGGGGGGTGGGGGGCAGATACGCAGTATTTT	CASSYGGWGADTQYF
TRBV7-9	TRBJ2-5	TRBD1	few	TGTGCCAGCAGCACCCGGACAGGGGATCAAGAGACCCAGTACTTC	CASSTRTGDQETQYF
TRBV4-3	TRBJ2-7	NA	few	TGCGCCAGCAGCCAAGAATCCGCTGGCAGGGGCTACGAGCAGTACTTC	CASSQESAGRGYEQYF
TRBV11-3	TRBJ2-1	NA	NA	TGTGCCAGCAGCCCGTTCGGGGACAATGAGCAGTTCTTC	CASSPFGDNEQFF
TRBV6-2/TRBV6-3	TRBJ2-7	NA	few	TGTGCCAGCAGTCTCTCGGGAATCTACGAGCAGTACTTC	CASSLSGIYEQYF
TRBV28	TRBJ2-7	TRBD1	many	TGTGCCAGCAGTTCCCGACAGGGGGCCGACGAGCAGTACTTC	CASSSRQGADEQYF
TRBV7-9	TRBJ2-5	NA	few	TGTGCCAGCAGTGACGGTGCAGCGGAAGAGACCCAGTACTTC	CASSDGAAEETQYF
TRBV20-1	TRBJ2-1	TRBD2	once	TGCAGTGCTAACGATCCGGGACTAGCGGGAGTGAATGAGCAGTCCTTC	CSANDPGLAGVNEQSF
TRBV27	TRBJ1-1	NA	once	TGTGCCAGCAGTTCGACAGCTAAGAACACTGAAGCTTTCTTT	CASSSTAKNTEAFF
TRBV20-1	TRBJ2-7	NA	few	TGCAGTGCTAGAGATCCCCCCTCAGGGACTTACGAGCAGTACTTC	CSARDPPSGTYEQYF
TRBV7-9	TRBJ1-2	TRBD1	NA	TGTGCCAGCAGCTCTTCCAACTCAGGGACAGCTTATGGCTACACCTTC	CASSSSNSGTAYGYTF
TRBV6-5	TRBJ1-1	NA	many	TGTGCCAGCAGTTACTCCGACGGATTGAACACTGAAGCTTTCTTT	CASSYSDGLNTEAFF
TRBV25-1	TRBJ1-2	NA	NA	TGTGCCAGCATACGTACAGGGTCTTCTAACTATGGCTACACCTTC	CASIRTGSSNYGYTF
TRBV7-9	TRBJ2-7	TRBD2	NA	TGTGCCAGCAGCTTAGTCCGGAGCGGGAGGGCCGACGAGCAGTACTTC	CASSLVRSGRADEQYF
TRBV12-3/TRBV12-4	TRBJ2-2	TRBD1	NA	TGTGCCAGCTTTTCCGGGACAGGGGTGACCGGGGAGCTGTTTTTT	CASFSGTGVTGELFF
TRBV29-1	TRBJ2-3	NA	many	TGCAGCGTTGAAGTCACGCGCGATACGCAGTATTTT	CSVEVTRDTQYF
TRBV2	TRBJ2-7	NA	few	TGTGCCAGCAGTGATATTGCCTACGAGCAGTACTTC	CASSDIAYEQYF
TRBV19	TRBJ2-2	TRBD1	few	TGTGCCAGTAGTAATGACAGGGGGCCGTCCGGGGAGCTGTTTTTT	CASSNDRGPSGELFF
TRBV12-3/TRBV12-4	TRBJ2-7	NA	many	TGTGCCAGCAGCTTTGACAGCTACGAGCAGTACTTC	CASSFDSYEQYF
TRBV30	TRBJ1-3	TRBD1	few	TGTGCCTGGATGGGACAGGGGTCTGGAAACACCATATATTTT	CAWMGQGSGNTIYF
TRBV28	TRBJ1-5	NA	few	TGTGCCAGCAGTTGGAGATATAGCAATCAGCCCCAGCATTTT	CASSWRYSNQPQHF
TRBV27	TRBJ1-2	NA	many	TGTGCCAGCAGTTTACACGCGGTTCCATTTAACTATGGCTACACCTTC	CASSLHAVPFNYGYTF
TRBV6-1	TRBJ1-4	NA	NA	TGTGCCAGCAGTGAAGCGCCTCTGCACGGGCCCCGAGAAAAACTGTTTTTT	CASSEAPLHGPREKLFF
TRBV5-4	TRBJ2-5	TRBD2	NA	TGTGCCATCGGGACTAGCGAATCGCCGCGATCAGAGACCCAGTACTTC	CAIGTSESPRSETQYF
TRBV4-3	TRBJ2-7	TRBD1	few	TGCGCCAGCAGCCACACAGGGGACCCCTACGAGCAGTACTTC	CASSHTGDPYEQYF
TRBV7-9	TRBJ2-5	NA	NA	TGTGCCAGCAGCTTAGGGTCCCCGCAAGAGACCCAGTACTTC	CASSLGSPQETQYF